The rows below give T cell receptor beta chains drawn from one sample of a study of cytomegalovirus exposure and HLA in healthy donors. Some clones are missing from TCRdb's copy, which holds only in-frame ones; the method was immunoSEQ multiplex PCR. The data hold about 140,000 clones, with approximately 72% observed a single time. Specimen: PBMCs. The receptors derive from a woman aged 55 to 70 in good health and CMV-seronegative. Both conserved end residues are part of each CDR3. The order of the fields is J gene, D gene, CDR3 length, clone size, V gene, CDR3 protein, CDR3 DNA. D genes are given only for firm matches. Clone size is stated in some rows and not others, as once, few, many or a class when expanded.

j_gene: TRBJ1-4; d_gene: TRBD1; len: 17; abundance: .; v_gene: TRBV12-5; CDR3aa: CASGSNDRGAANEKLFF; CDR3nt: TGTGCTAGTGGTTCAAACGACAGGGGGGCGGCTAATGAAAAACTGTTTTTT
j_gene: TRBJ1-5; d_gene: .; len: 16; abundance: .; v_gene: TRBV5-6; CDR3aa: CASSSQDRARNQPQHF; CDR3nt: TGTGCCAGCAGCTCACAGGACAGAGCTCGCAATCAGCCCCAGCATTTT
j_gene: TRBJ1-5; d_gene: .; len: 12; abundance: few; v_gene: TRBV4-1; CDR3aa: CASSEAGQPQHF; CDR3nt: TGCGCCAGCTCGGAGGCGGGACAGCCCCAGCATTTT
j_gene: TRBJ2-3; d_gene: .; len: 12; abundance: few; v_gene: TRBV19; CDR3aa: CASSIGRDTQYF; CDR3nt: TGTGCCAGTAGTATCGGGAGAGATACGCAGTATTTT
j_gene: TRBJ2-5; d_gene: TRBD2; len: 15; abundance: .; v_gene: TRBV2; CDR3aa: CASSVRGGRQETQYF; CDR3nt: TGTGCCAGCAGTGTCCGGGGGGGCCGTCAAGAGACCCAGTACTTC
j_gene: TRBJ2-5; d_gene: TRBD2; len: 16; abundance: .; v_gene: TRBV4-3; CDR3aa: CASSQDSLAGVETQYF; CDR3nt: TGCGCCAGCAGCCAAGATAGCCTAGCGGGGGTGGAGACCCAGTACTTC
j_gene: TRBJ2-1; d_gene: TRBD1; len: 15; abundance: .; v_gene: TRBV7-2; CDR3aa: CASSHRQGAWNEQFF; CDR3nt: TGTGCCAGCAGCCACAGACAGGGGGCTTGGAATGAGCAGTTCTTC
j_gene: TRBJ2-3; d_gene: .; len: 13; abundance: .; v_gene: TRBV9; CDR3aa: CASSATGPHTQYF; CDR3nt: TGTGCCAGCAGCGCAACAGGGCCGCATACGCAGTATTTT
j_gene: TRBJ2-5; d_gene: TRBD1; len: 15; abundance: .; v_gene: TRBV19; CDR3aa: CASMARDRVQETQYF; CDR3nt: TGTGCCAGTATGGCAAGAGACAGGGTCCAAGAGACCCAGTACTTC
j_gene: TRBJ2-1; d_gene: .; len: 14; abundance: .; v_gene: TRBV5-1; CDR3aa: CAGSAQTTYNEQFF; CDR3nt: TGCGCCGGCAGCGCCCAGACTACCTACAATGAGCAGTTCTTC
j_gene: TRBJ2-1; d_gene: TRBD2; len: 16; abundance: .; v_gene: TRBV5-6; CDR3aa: CASSLLAESSYNEQFF; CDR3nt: TGTGCCAGCAGCTTGCTAGCGGAGAGCTCCTACAATGAGCAGTTCTTC
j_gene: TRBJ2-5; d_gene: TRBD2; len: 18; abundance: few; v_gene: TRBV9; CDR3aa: CASSVAPSRGGIEKTQYF; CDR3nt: TGTGCCAGCAGCGTAGCCCCAAGTCGGGGAGGGATTGAAAAGACCCAGTACTTC
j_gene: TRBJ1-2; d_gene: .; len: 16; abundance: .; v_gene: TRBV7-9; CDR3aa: CASSHDRSGVNYGYTF; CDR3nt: TGTGCCAGCAGCCATGACCGGTCGGGGGTTAACTATGGCTACACCTTC
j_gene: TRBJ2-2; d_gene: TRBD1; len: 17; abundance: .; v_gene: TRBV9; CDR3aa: CASSASTRDRRPGELFF; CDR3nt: TGTGCCAGCAGCGCCAGCACGCGGGACAGGAGGCCCGGGGAGCTGTTTTTT
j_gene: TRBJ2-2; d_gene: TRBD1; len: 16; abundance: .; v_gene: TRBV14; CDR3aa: CASSQDLTGGIGELFF; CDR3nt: TGTGCCAGCAGCCAAGATCTCACAGGGGGGATCGGGGAGCTGTTTTTT
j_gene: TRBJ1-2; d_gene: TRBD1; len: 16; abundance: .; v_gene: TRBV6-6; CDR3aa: CASSYSKGTGHYGYTF; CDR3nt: TGTGCCAGCAGTTACTCGAAAGGGACAGGACACTATGGCTACACCTTC
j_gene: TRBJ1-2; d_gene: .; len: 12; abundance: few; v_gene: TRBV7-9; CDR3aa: CASGGVGYGYTF; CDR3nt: TGTGCCAGCGGGGGGGTAGGCTATGGCTACACCTTC
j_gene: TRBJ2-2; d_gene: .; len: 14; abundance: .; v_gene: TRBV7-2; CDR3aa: CASSFHGNTGELFF; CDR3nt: TGTGCCAGCAGCTTCCACGGGAACACCGGGGAGCTGTTTTTT
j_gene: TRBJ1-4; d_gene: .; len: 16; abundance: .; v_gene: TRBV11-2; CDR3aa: CASSFQPLGGYEKLFF; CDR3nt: TGTGCCAGCAGCTTTCAACCTCTAGGCGGGTATGAAAAACTGTTTTTT
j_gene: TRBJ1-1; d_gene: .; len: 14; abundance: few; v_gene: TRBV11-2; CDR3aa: CASSLDRLITEAFF; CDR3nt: TGTGCCAGCAGCTTAGACCGACTCATCACTGAAGCTTTCTTT
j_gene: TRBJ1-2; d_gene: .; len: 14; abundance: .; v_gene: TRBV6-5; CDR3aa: CASSLDSLVYGYTF; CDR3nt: TGTGCCAGCAGTTTGGACAGCCTCGTCTATGGCTACACCTTC
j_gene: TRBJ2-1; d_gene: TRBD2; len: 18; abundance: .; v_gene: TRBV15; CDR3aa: CATSEGLAGGRFYNEQFF; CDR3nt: TGTGCCACCAGCGAGGGACTAGCGGGAGGGAGGTTTTACAATGAGCAGTTCTTC
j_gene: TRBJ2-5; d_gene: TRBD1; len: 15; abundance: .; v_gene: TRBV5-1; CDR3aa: CASSEGQGRQETQYF; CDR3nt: TGCGCCAGCAGCGAAGGACAGGGGCGGCAAGAGACCCAGTACTTC
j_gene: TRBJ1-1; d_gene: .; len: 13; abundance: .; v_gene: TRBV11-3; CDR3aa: CASSLHLNTEAFF; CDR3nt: TGTGCCAGCAGCTTGCACTTGAACACTGAAGCTTTCTTT
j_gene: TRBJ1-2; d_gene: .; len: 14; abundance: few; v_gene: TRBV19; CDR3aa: CASSIDLGSYGYTF; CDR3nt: TGTGCCAGTAGTATAGATCTAGGATCCTATGGCTACACCTTC
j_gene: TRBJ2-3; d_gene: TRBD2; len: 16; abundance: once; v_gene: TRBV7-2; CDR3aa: CASSLSQLAGGYTQYF; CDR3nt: TGTGCCAGCAGCTTATCACAACTAGCGGGAGGTTATACGCAGTATTTT
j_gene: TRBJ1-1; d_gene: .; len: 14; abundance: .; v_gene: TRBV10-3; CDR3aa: CAISGEARDTEAFF; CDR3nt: TGTGCCATCAGTGGCGAGGCCCGTGACACTGAAGCTTTCTTT
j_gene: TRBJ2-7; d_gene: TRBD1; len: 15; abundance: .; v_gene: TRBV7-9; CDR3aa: CASSPLGTERYEQYF; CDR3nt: TGTGCCAGCAGCCCGCTAGGGACAGAGAGATACGAGCAGTACTTC
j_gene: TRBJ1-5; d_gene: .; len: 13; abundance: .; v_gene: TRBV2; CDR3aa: CASSVLGGSPQHF; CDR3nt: TGTGCCAGCAGTGTCCTCGGCGGCTCGCCCCAGCATTTT
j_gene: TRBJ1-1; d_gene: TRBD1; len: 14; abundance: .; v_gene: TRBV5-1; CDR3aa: CASSPGTGSTEAFF; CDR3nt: TGCGCCAGCAGCCCCGGGACAGGGAGCACTGAAGCTTTCTTT
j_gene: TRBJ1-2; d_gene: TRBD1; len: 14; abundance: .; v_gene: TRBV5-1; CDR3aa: CASSLGQGSYGYTF; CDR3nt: TGCGCCAGCAGCTTGGGACAGGGAAGCTATGGCTACACCTTC
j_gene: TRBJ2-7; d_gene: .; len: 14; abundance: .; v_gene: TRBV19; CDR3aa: CASSLTANYYEQYF; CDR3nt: TGTGCCAGTAGTTTGACCGCAAACTACTACGAGCAGTACTTC
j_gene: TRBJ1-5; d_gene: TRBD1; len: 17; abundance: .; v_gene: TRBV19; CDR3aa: CASSSWTGGLDNQPQHF; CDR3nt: TGTGCCAGTAGTAGCTGGACAGGGGGCTTGGACAATCAGCCCCAGCATTTT
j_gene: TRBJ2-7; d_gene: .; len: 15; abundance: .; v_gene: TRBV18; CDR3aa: CASSRRGLASYEQYF; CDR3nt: TGTGCCAGCTCACGCCGCGGTCTAGCTTCCTACGAGCAGTACTTC
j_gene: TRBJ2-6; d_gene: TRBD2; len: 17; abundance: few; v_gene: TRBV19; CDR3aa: CASSESGGDSGANVLTF; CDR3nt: TGTGCCAGTAGTGAGAGCGGGGGAGACTCTGGGGCCAACGTCCTGACTTTC
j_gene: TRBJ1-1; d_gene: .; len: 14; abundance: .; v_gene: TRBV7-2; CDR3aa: CASSFSQGVSEAFF; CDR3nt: TGTGCCAGCAGCTTCTCACAGGGTGTCTCTGAAGCTTTCTTT
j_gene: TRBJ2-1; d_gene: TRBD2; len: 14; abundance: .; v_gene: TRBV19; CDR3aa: CASSIGASGGPWFF; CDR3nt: TGTGCCAGTAGTATAGGGGCTAGCGGGGGCCCCTGGTTCTTC
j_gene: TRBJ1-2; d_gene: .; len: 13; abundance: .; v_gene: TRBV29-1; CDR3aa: CSVVTGTNYGYTF; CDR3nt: TGCAGCGTTGTGACAGGAACGAACTATGGCTACACCTTC
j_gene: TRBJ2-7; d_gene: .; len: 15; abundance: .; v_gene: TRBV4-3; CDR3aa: CASSQQNTGNYEQYF; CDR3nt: TGCGCCAGCAGCCAACAAAACACAGGGAACTACGAGCAGTACTTC
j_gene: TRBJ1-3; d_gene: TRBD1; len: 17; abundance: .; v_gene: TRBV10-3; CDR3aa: CAISGRGQVPSGNTIYF; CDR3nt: TGTGCCATCAGTGGGAGGGGACAGGTCCCCTCTGGAAACACCATATATTTT
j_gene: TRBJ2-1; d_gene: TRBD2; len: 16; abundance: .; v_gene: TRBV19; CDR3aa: CASSINPRGGPNEQFF; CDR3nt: TGTGCCAGTAGTATCAACCCTCGGGGAGGGCCCAATGAGCAGTTCTTC
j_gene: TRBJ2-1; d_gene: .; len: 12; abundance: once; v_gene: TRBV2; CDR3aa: CASTRFRNEQFF; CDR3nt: TGTGCCAGCACCCGTTTCCGCAATGAGCAGTTCTTC